What follows describes a single TCR beta chain. The antigen is undetermined. Expansion of antigen-specific CD4+ T cells with viral peptide pools was carried out by the ViraFEST assay before sequencing. When around 9 days of culture had elapsed, CD4+ T cells were isolated. All vaccine recipients tested negative for nucleocapsid antibodies and had never contracted SARS-CoV-2 infection. Germline V lookup: CDR1 SGHNT, CDR2 YENEEA. The ends were cut back, 5 bases at V and 4 bases at J, with 9 bases in the middle. The CDR3 is made up of 13 amino acids. This entry belongs to a study of vaccination effects on CD4 cells after COVID-19. Background on the study: The participants, recipients of two vaccine doses, got either BNT162b2 or mRNA-1273.

Generated by immunoSEQ multiplex PCR, the TCRdb table keeps only in-frame clones and is missing some. The sample lists around 19,000 clones, 65% to 85% seen once, with 9.1% in the top ten. Study-wide points: Few convalescent patients and no early post-infection timepoints were included in the study.

The V call is TRBV11-3, the J call TRBJ2-1, with D tentatively TRBD1 (5 bases). This sample comprised CD4+ T cells from PBMCs cultured with HCoV-NL63 spike peptides, obtained before COVID-19 vaccination. This sequence was found in a human donor who received a COVID-19 vaccine. CDR3 DNA: TGTGCCAGCAGCGTAGGGGTTTACAATGAGCAGTTCTTC. Translating it yields CASSVGVYNEQFF.